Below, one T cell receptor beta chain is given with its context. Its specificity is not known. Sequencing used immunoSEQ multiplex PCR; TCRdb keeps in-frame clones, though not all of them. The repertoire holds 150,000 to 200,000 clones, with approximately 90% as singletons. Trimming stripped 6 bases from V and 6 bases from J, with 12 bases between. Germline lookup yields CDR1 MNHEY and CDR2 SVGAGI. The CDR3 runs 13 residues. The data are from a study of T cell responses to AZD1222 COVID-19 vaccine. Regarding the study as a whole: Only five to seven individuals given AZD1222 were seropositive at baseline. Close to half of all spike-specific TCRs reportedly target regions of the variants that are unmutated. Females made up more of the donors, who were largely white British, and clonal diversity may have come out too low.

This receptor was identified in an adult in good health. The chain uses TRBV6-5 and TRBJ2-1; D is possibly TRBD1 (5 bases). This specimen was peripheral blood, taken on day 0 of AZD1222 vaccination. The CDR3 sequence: CASSRRRGNEQFF. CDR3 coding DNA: TGTGCCAGCAGCCGACGTAGGGGCAATGAGCAGTTCTTC.